The sequence of this T cell receptor (beta chain) was determined in a study of identifying expanded T cells in peripheral blood. CDR1 MNHNS and CDR2 SASEGT come from the germline V gene. The CDR3 consists of 14 residues. Using immunoSEQ multiplex PCR, the repertoire was profiled, and TCRdb retains in-frame clones only, with some absent. The sample lists 90,000 to 100,000 clones, 88% occurring once. Healthy donors had no documented immune events, such as infections, while sampled. Findings and limits, study-wide: Over approximately two and four weeks, about 16 and 20 clones changed, versus around 1.3 between replicates. Clone count variance between roughly two-week samples rose with total template count.

Concerning this clone: Its target is not known. One junction end disagrees with the germline gene, perhaps due to a read error.

The material sequenced was blood. The chain combines TRBV6-1 with TRBJ2-7; TRBD1 might be the D (7 bases). The receptor comes from a person between 18 and 75 years old in good health. This CDR3 reads CASSEAVEGAPGPF. Here the CDR3 DNA reads TGTGCCAGCAGTGAAGCCGTGGAGGGGGCCCCTGGTCCTTTC.